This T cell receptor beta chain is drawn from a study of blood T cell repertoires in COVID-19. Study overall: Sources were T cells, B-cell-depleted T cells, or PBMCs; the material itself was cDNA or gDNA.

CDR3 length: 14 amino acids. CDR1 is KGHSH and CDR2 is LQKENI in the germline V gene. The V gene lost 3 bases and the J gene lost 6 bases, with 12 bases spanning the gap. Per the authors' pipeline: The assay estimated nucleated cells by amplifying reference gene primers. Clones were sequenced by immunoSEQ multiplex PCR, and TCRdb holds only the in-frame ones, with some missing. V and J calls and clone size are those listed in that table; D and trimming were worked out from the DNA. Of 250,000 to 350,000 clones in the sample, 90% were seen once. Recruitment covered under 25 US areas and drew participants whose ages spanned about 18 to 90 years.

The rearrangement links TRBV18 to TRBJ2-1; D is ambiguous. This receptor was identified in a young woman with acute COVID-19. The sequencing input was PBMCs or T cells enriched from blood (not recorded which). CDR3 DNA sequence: TGTGCCAGCTCACCCACCCTGGCGGCCAATGAGCAGTTCTTC. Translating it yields CASSPTLAANEQFF.